Sequencing of this TCR beta chain was carried out in a study of OX40 agonist ivuxolimab in advanced cancers. Describing the broader study: Ivuxolimab was an agonistic, fully human IgG2 monoclonal antibody directed against OX40 (CD134), a costimulatory receptor. Intravenous ivuxolimab was administered to patients every 2 weeks at six dose levels: 0.01, 0.1, 0.3, 1.5, 3 and 10 mg/kg. The purpose of peripheral TCRbeta sequencing was to test whether ivuxolimab changed TCR sequence diversity and led to clonal T-cell expansion. Partial responses occurred in three dose-escalation patients: two with cutaneous melanoma and one with hepatocellular carcinoma. Among the roughly 54 dose-escalation patients, roughly 20 had hepatocellular carcinoma, roughly 15 melanoma, 9 renal cell carcinoma and 9 head and neck cancer. The paper reports the monotherapy dose-escalation portion (N of about 54 patients) of the phase I ivuxolimab trial. Prior anti-PD-1, anti-PD-L1 or anti-CTLA-4 therapy was permitted, and less than 45% of dose-escalation patients had received checkpoint inhibitors. A male proportion of 75% to 85% and a mean age of approximately 58 years, ranging from about 23 to 79, were recorded for the dose-escalation cohort. What the authors observed across the whole study: The antigen specificity of the peripheral T cells that underwent clonal expansion was not determined. Clonal expansion of both CD4+ and CD8+ blood T cells was observed from baseline to week 6 at doses 0.1 to 3.0 mg/kg. After ivuxolimab, CD8+ T cells had more expanded clones than CD4+ T cells on average. Partial responders in the 0.1-3.0 mg/kg groups had among the lowest normalized peripheral clonal expansion, especially among CD8+ T cells. Low levels of normalized T-cell clonal expansion were also seen in some patients who did not respond.

Patients with autoimmune disease history or receiving systemic immunosuppression were excluded from the trial. Peripheral blood for TCR sequencing was drawn from every dose cohort at baseline, at cycle 4 day 1 and at cycle 7 day 1. Samples came from an open-label, multicenter, first-in-human phase I dose-escalation trial of ivuxolimab. Adults with locally advanced or metastatic melanoma, renal cell carcinoma, hepatocellular carcinoma or head and neck squamous cell carcinoma were enrolled in the trial. Before TCR sequencing, CD4+ T cells and CD8+ T cells were sorted from peripheral blood as separate populations. Genomic DNA was extracted from sorted cells for sequencing of the TCRbeta CDR3 region. TCRbeta CDR3 regions were sequenced using the immunoSEQ Assay. TCRdb took this table from immuneACCESS and kept in-frame rearrangements with V and J called. Such tables lack part of the clones; where checked against another copy, unresolved V genes explain under half of the gap, and the rest is unexplained. Present in this sample are about 120,000 clones, approximately 92% of which were seen just once. The ten biggest clones cover over 0.15% of the sample.

Regarding this clone: Its antigen is still unknown. No qualities accompany the bases; no much larger clone lies one base away.

Reading from cysteine to phenylalanine, the CDR3 counts 14 amino acids. CDR3 DNA is the only sequence kept; it has 42 bases, read in frame from the first base. From the germline V gene, CDR1 is KGHSH and CDR2 is LQKENI. V is pared back by 2 bases and J by 10 bases, with 15 bases lying between the germline termini. The rearrangement joined TRBV18 to TRBJ2-1; no D gene call is confident. The sequencing used CD4+ or CD8+ T cells sorted from blood, collected in a trial of the OX40 agonist ivuxolimab. This sequence was found in an adult with an advanced solid tumor such as melanoma, head and neck, liver or kidney cancer. The base sequence is TGTGCCAGCTCACCATACCCACCCGAGAGAGAGCAGTTCTTC. It translates as CASSPYPPEREQFF.